Included here is one T cell receptor (beta chain) sequence, with context. Profiling relied on immunoSEQ multiplex PCR, and the TCRdb table lists in-frame clones only, not all of them. The table includes about 82,000 clones, 80% to 90% detected once. The sample comes from a study of blood T cell repertoires in COVID-19. Study information: PBMCs, B-cell-depleted T cells, or T cells were the source of the cDNA or gDNA that made up the material.

This clonotype originated in a woman in her fifties or sixties with acute or convalescent COVID-19. Input material: peripheral blood.

The CDR3 bases are TGTGCCAGCAGCTTCGGGACAGGGACGGGGACTGAAGCTTTCTTT. This sequence encodes CASSFGTGTGTEAFF. V is TRBV11-2 and J is TRBJ1-1, with 9 bases that match TRBD1. This CDR3 comprises 15 residues. The germline gives CDR1 SGHAT, CDR2 FQNNGV. V was pared by 3 bases and J by 5 bases, with 7 bases of the junction left unmatched.